Presented here are 24 T cell receptor beta chains from one specimen sequenced in a study of human T cells and chemical hapten exposure. TCRdb called the RACE reads again in MiXCR, with one record for every CDR3 protein. Here the sample spans approximately 350,000 distinct CDR3 sequences, about 7% being singletons. Time point described: patch test 1, 2 weeks after DPC sensitization. As to treatment: therapeutic diphenylcyclopropenone sensitization with weekly scalp DPC. Sequencing was performed on whole blood, taken in connection with sensitization to the hapten diphenylcyclopropenone (DPC). The receptor source for this set is a woman under 30 with alopecia areata. Some clones in this sample may be carry-over from other donors' samples.

The table lists this clonotype with many counts. V is TRBV29-1 and J is TRBJ2-5; D gene ambiguous. The CDR3 is 13 amino acids. CDR1 is SQVTM and CDR2 is ANQGSEA in the germline V gene. Trimming shortened V by 4 bases and J by 3 bases, and 12 bases separated the two germline ends. This CDR3 reads CSVVFLVEETQYF. The CDR3 nucleotides read TGCAGCGTTGTATTCCTAGTTGAAGAGACCCAGTACTTC.

This chain uses TRBV4-3 with TRBJ2-7; TRBD2 matches at 7 bases. Germline V gene data show CDR1 as LGHNA and CDR2 as YSLEER. The CDR3 has 15 residues. V was pared by 1 base and J by 11 bases, with 14 bases of the junction left unmatched. The CDR3 nucleotides read TGCGCCAGCAGCCAAGGAAGCGGGACCCACCTCGGGGAGTACTTC. It is translated as CASSQGSGTHLGEYF.

Notes on this clonotype: An end of the junction does not agree with germline; a read error may underlie this. The CDR3 DNA is TGTGCCAGCAGTCCCGGGACTAGCGGGGAGTACCAAGAGATCCAGTACTTC. This sequence encodes CASSPGTSGEYQEIQYF. This chain uses TRBV2 with TRBJ2-5, with TRBD2 identical over 13 bases. Germline V gene sequence: CDR1 SNHLY, CDR2 FYNNEI. This CDR3 has 17 amino acids.

The chain links TRBV7-9 to TRBJ1-4, with 9 bases matching TRBD1. J lost 8 bases, V lost 4 bases, and 11 bases had no gene match. Germline V gives CDR1 SEHNR, CDR2 FQNEAQ (reference sequence). This CDR3 is built from 16 residues. This CDR3 is CASSSITGTGNEKLFF. The CDR3 DNA reads TGTGCCAGCAGCTCAATAACCGGGACAGGGAACGAAAAACTGTTTTTT.

This clonotype was seen a few times. This chain joins TRBV28 and TRBJ1-3; no reliable D call. The CDR3 has 12 amino acids. Trimming removed 3 bases from V and 4 bases from J, with 4 bases in between. CDR1 and CDR2 (germline): MDHEN, SYDVKM. CDR3 region: CASSLTGNTIYF. The DNA for the CDR3 is TGTGCCAGCAGTTTGACCGGAAACACCATATATTTT. Filled out from reference TRBV28 and TRBJ1-3, the complete variable domain reads DVKVTQSSRYLVKRTGEKVFLECVQDMDHENMFWYRQDPGLGLRLIYFSYDVKMKEKGDIPEGYSVSREKKERFSLILESASTNQTSMYLCASSLTGNTIYFGEGSWLTVV.

There are many counts of this clonotype. The chain employs TRBV28 and TRBJ2-3, with TRBD2 identical over 15 bases. The V gene's germline CDR1 is MDHEN and CDR2 SYDVKM. V shed 5 bases and J 2 bases; nucleotides not matched to a gene: 11. The CDR3 runs 19 residues. This chain's CDR3 is CASSTEPGLAGGLTDTQYF. CDR3 DNA sequence: TGTGCCAGCAGTACTGAACCGGGACTAGCGGGGGGTCTCACAGATACGCAGTATTTT.

This clonotype was seen repeatedly, ten times or more. This chain uses TRBV5-6 with TRBJ2-7; 8 bases are shared with TRBD2. The V gene's germline CDR1 is SGHDT and CDR2 YYEEEE. The CDR3 is 14 amino acids. V shed 1 base, J shed 11 bases, and the junction held 11 bases outside the gene matches. The CDR3 loop reads CASSLLPREGGEYF. The CDR3 DNA sequence: TGTGCCAGCAGCTTGCTACCTCGGGAGGGTGGGGAGTACTTC.

This clonotype was seen more than once but under ten times. The chain recombines TRBV28 with TRBJ1-4, with D maybe TRBD1 (5 bases). The germline CDR1 and CDR2 sequences are MDHEN and SYDVKM. Trimming pared 6 bases from V and 7 bases from J, leaving 9 bases between. CDR3 length: 12 amino acids. The CDR3 loop reads CASSRVPEKLFF. DNA of the CDR3: TGTGCCAGCAGCAGGGTCCCTGAAAAACTGTTTTTT.

V and J are TRBV13 and TRBJ1-1, with D perhaps TRBD1 (6 bases). Deletions cut 7 bases from V and 4 bases from J, with 19 bases between. CDR3 size: 15 residues. Germline CDR1 and CDR2: PRHDT and FYEKMQ (reference sequence). The CDR3 region has the DNA TGTGCCAGCACCCAAGGAGGGGGAGGGAGCACTGAAGCTTTCTTT. It is translated as CASTQGGGGSTEAFF.

Many counts were recorded for this clonotype. This chain links TRBV28 with TRBJ2-4; TRBD1 or TRBD2 may be the D gene (5 bases each). From germline, CDR1 is MDHEN and CDR2 SYDVKM. Trimming pared 3 bases from V and 0 bases from J, leaving 33 bases between. The CDR3 covers 23 residues. The CDR3 region has the DNA TGTGCCAGCAGTTTGTTGTGGGGGACCTCAAACTCCCACGTAACACTAGCCAAAAACATTCAGTACTTC. Its translation: CASSLLWGTSNSHVTLAKNIQYF.

Turning to this clonotype: Being one base from a much bigger clone, this may be a read error. The CDR3 protein is CASTTGQGGRDTIYF. As DNA, the CDR3 is TGTGCCAGCACCACCGGACAGGGGGGCCGAGACACCATATATTTT. This chain links TRBV12-3 or TRBV12-4 with TRBJ1-3, with TRBD1 identical over 10 bases. Losses at the gene ends were 7 bases for V and 8 bases for J; bases not matched to a gene: 11. This CDR3 is 15 amino acids long.

This clonotype was seen a handful of times. V and J are TRBV12-3 or TRBV12-4 and TRBJ1-1; tentative D call: TRBD1 (5 bases). The V and J ends lost 1 base and 4 bases respectively, with 7 bases between them. This CDR3 spans 13 amino acids. The CDR3 reads CASSLGGTTEAFF. CDR3 nucleotide sequence: TGTGCCAGCAGTTTAGGGGGGACCACTGAAGCTTTCTTT.

This clonotype has a count of ten or more. The genes are TRBV4-3 and TRBJ1-1; D is unresolved. The germline V and J ends were trimmed by 0 bases and 4 bases, with 9 bases remaining between them. The CDR3 sequence is 14 residues long. The V gene's germline CDR1 is LGHNA and CDR2 YSLEER. The CDR3 DNA sequence: TGCGCCAGCAGCCAAGATGGACTGGGCACTGAAGCTTTCTTT. The encoded protein is CASSQDGLGTEAFF.

A few counts support this clonotype. The chain carries TRBV14 and TRBJ1-6; no clear D gene. The CDR3 covers 14 residues. Trimming removed 0 bases from V and 9 bases from J, with 9 bases in between. Per germline, CDR1 SGHDN and CDR2 FVKESK. CDR3 DNA sequence: TGTGCCAGCAGCCAAGATCTAGGGCCTTCACCCCTCCACTTT. Its translation is CASSQDLGPSPLHF.

Here the CDR3 DNA reads TGTGCCAGCATCGGGGGTGCTGGGAACACCGGGGAGCTGTTTTTT. Its protein product is CASIGGAGNTGELFF. The rearrangement joins TRBV2 to TRBJ2-2; possibly TRBD2 for D (6 bases). Germline values: CDR1 SNHLY, CDR2 FYNNEI. Trimming stripped 7 bases from V and 1 base from J, with 13 bases between. The length of the CDR3 is 15 residues.

This clonotype appeared many times. The chain couples TRBV4-3 to TRBJ2-3, with TRBD1 matching 7 bases. Germline V gene lookup returns CDR1 LGHNA and CDR2 YSLEER. The trim removed 4 bases at V and 2 bases at J, leaving 3 bases unmatched. The length of the CDR3 is 14 residues. CDR3 residues: CASSPTGSTDTQYF. The CDR3, as DNA: TGCGCCAGCAGCCCGACAGGGTCCACAGATACGCAGTATTTT.

A few counts support this clonotype. This chain connects TRBV28 to TRBJ2-7, with 7 nucleotides matching TRBD2. After removal of 6 bases from V and 6 bases from J, the junction contained 11 bases not matched to a gene. From germline, CDR1 is MDHEN and CDR2 SYDVKM. CDR3 size: 14 residues. The CDR3 nucleotides read TGTGCCAGCAGCCTCGGGGGGAGCCTACGCGAGCAGTACTTC. Translated: CASSLGGSLREQYF. The full variable domain, completed using reference TRBV28 and TRBJ2-7, is DVKVTQSSRYLVKRTGEKVFLECVQDMDHENMFWYRQDPGLGLRLIYFSYDVKMKEKGDIPEGYSVSREKKERFSLILESASTNQTSMYLCASSLGGSLREQYFGPGTRLTVT.

This clonotype was detected many times. The chain links TRBV12-3 or TRBV12-4 to TRBJ1-5, with D unclear. Trimming cost V 3 bases and J 2 bases, with 8 bases left between them. The CDR3 contains 14 residues. This CDR3 is CASSLPGGNQPQHF. The CDR3 DNA is TGTGCCAGCAGTTTGCCCGGGGGCAATCAGCCCCAGCATTTT.

The rearrangement uses TRBV29-1 and TRBJ2-5; D call uncertain. The CDR3 is made up of 12 amino acids. V was pared by 0 bases and J by 5 bases, with 7 bases between. Germline CDR1 is SQVTM and CDR2 is ANQGSEA. The CDR3 here is CSVEDLSETQYF. The DNA for the CDR3 is TGCAGCGTTGAAGATCTTTCGGAGACCCAGTACTTC.

The chain employs TRBV29-1 and TRBJ1-2; D uncertain. Looked up from germline, CDR1 is SQVTM and CDR2 is ANQGSEA. The CDR3 is 12 residues long. Trimming removed 6 bases from V and 4 bases from J, with 12 bases in between. The CDR3 reads CSVGSASYGYTF. In nucleotides, the CDR3 is TGCAGCGTGGGATCAGCTTCCTATGGCTACACCTTC.

This clonotype was found a few times. J is TRBJ2-5 and V is TRBV20-1, with 7 bases matching TRBD2. This CDR3 spans 12 amino acids. Germline assignment: CDR1 DFQATT and CDR2 SNEGSKA (reference sequence). After removal of 4 bases from V and 5 bases from J, the junction contained 4 bases not matched to a gene. The CDR3 bases are TGCAGTGCTACTATCGGGAGGGAGACCCAGTACTTC. It codes for CSATIGRETQYF.

This clonotype was recorded at least ten times. The chain recombines TRBV20-1 with TRBJ2-3, with 12 bases fitting TRBD1. After removal of 6 bases from V and 2 bases from J, the junction contained 3 bases not matched to a gene. The CDR3 is 14 residues long. CDR1 DFQATT and CDR2 SNEGSKA come from the germline V gene (reference sequence). CDR3 bases: TGCAGTGCGCAGGGACAGGGGGCCACAGATACGCAGTATTTT. Translated, it gives CSAQGQGATDTQYF.

In its sample, this clonotype was seen many times. V is TRBV20-1 and J is TRBJ2-3; 8 bases map to TRBD2. The CDR3 consists of 16 residues. V lost 3 bases and J lost 2; bases outside the gene matches: 10. Germline assignment: CDR1 DFQATT and CDR2 SNEGSKA (reference sequence). The CDR3 DNA reads as TGCAGTGCTAGGTCATCGGGAGCGGGGGTCACAGATACGCAGTATTTT. It translates to CSARSSGAGVTDTQYF.

The rearrangement links TRBV7-9 to TRBJ1-4; D is unclear. The length of the CDR3 is 13 residues. Germline CDR1 and CDR2: SEHNR and FQNEAQ (reference sequence). Trimming cost V 4 bases and J 8 bases, with 11 bases left between them. The CDR3 sequence: CASSSGSGEKLFF. The CDR3 coding sequence is TGTGCCAGCAGCTCAGGTAGTGGAGAAAAACTGTTTTTT.